These T cell receptor beta chains were read from a single sample in a study of T cell responses to AZD1222 COVID-19 vaccine. Here immunoSEQ multiplex PCR was the method, and the copy in TCRdb shows in-frame clones only, minus some. The profile covers roughly 100,000 clones, with around 82% appearing a single time and about a sixth taken by the ten largest. Source: peripheral blood, taken on day 0 of AZD1222 vaccination. The receptors stem from an adult in good health. CDR3s include the opening cysteine and the closing phenylalanine or tryptophan.

V,CDR3
TRBV2,CASTRKQGVTTEAFF
TRBV7-2,CASSSPTSGRATYNEQFF
TRBV5-1,CASSWSGTPGNTEAFF
TRBV9,CASSVQGSDNSPLHF
TRBV6-5,CASSRDRAKYGYTF
TRBV20-1,CSARAYEQYF
TRBV7-9,CASSLVGGGSSYNEQFF
TRBV10-1,CASSEGQGFRNQPQHF
TRBV28,CASSLSEGAVHEQYF
TRBV9,CASSVEGGSEAFF
TRBV21-1,CASTRGDDRGRQPQHF
TRBV3-1/TRBV3-2,CASRLGTGRNEKLFF
TRBV28,CASSPGRGEQYF
TRBV15,CATSPPWERINEKLFF
TRBV20-1,CSASNYETQYF
TRBV3-1/TRBV3-2,CASSQVKGRGGVEQYF
TRBV9,CASSSPGTIAGELFF
TRBV18,CASSPGRNTEAFF
TRBV5-8,CASSLTGVEKLFF
TRBV6-6,CASSLRDRQETQYF
TRBV7-2,CASRLVGKAYEQYF
TRBV4-3,CASSRYDREGGYTF
TRBV6-2/TRBV6-3,CASSYRGGGTEAFF
TRBV4-3,CASSQSRTGNTEAFF
TRBV3-1/TRBV3-2,CASSQGAKFGYEQYF
TRBV14,CASSQRRSSYNSPLHF
TRBV9,CASSPRVASGANVLTF
TRBV5-1,CASSPIAGGSTDTQYF
TRBV5-6,CASSLGQVITGELFF
TRBV11-3,CASNDPNDRFYEQYF
TRBV12-5,CASGPSTSQGAPETQYF
TRBV7-2,CASSAPGLAQNEQFF
TRBV7-9,CASSSTGQGGSPLHF
TRBV5-1,CASSLAGGGNRESFF
TRBV12-3/TRBV12-4,CASRGLRNYGYTF
TRBV20-1,CSARAGGEQFF
TRBV30,CAWSRGTNYGYTF
TRBV11-3,CASSHRNTIYF
TRBV29-1,CSVEEQINQPQHF
TRBV6-2/TRBV6-3,CASSQGGSGTGVNQPQHF
TRBV29-1,CSVVGDRTEAFF
TRBV7-9,CASSNPKTGGSSYNSPLHF
TRBV2,CASSEDRVGFSPLHF
TRBV20-1,CSASLGPSNQPQHF
TRBV18,CASSPTGLNTEAFF
TRBV24-1,CATRSSGVTEAFF
TRBV27,CASSLSMRGSAHSYEQYF
TRBV6-5,CASTEGYGYTF
TRBV6-4,CASSPTGGPYGYTF
TRBV28,CASSFPGRQFF
TRBV4-2,CASSGTVNTEAFF
TRBV7-9,CASRRTDTEAFF
TRBV5-8,CASSTRTDTQYF
TRBV19,CASSRVTVMNTEAFF